A selection of T cell receptor beta chains follows, all from one sample in a study of T cell changes during pregnancy in multiple sclerosis. Sequencing was performed with immunoSEQ multiplex PCR; in TCRdb, only in-frame clones are kept and a portion is missing. Of approximately 100,000 clones detected, 90% to 95% appear once; the ten largest clones hold 2% to 2.5%. The sequencing here drew on peripheral blood, taken in the third trimester of pregnancy. These receptors were collected from a female donor with multiple sclerosis, enrolled in a pregnancy study. Each CDR3 is given with its conserved first and last residue. A D gene is named only where the DNA matches it firmly. The size field is filled for only some rows; it gives once, few, many or a size class.

J gene | D gene | clone size | V gene | CDR3 protein | CDR3 DNA
TRBJ1-4 | TRBD1 | - | TRBV30 | CAWSVSGTGNEKLFF | TGTGCCTGGAGTGTATCGGGGACAGGGAATGAAAAACTGTTTTTT
TRBJ2-7 | TRBD1 | - | TRBV7-9 | CASSSWTGANEQYF | TGTGCCAGCAGCTCTTGGACAGGGGCAAACGAGCAGTACTTC
TRBJ1-5 | - | - | TRBV28 | CASSSLPRDTQPQHF | TGTGCCAGCAGTTCCCTCCCCAGGGACACTCAGCCCCAGCATTTT
TRBJ2-1 | TRBD1 | - | TRBV2 | CASSEDRGSYNEQFF | TGTGCCAGCAGTGAAGACAGGGGGTCCTACAATGAGCAGTTCTTC
TRBJ1-4 | - | once | TRBV4-2 | CASSLIGEANEKLFF | TGTGCCAGCAGCCTGATCGGGGAAGCTAATGAAAAACTGTTTTTT
TRBJ2-3 | TRBD1 | - | TRBV19 | CASSHRGQGSSDTQYF | TGTGCCAGTAGCCATAGAGGACAGGGGTCCTCTGATACGCAGTATTTT
TRBJ2-7 | TRBD1 | - | TRBV7-8 | CASSAPTGFSYEQYF | TGTGCCAGCAGCGCCCCGACAGGGTTCAGCTACGAGCAGTACTTC
TRBJ2-1 | TRBD1 | once | TRBV29-1 | CSVSRTGSSYNEQFF | TGCAGCGTTTCCCGGACAGGGTCTTCCTACAATGAGCAGTTCTTC
TRBJ2-7 | TRBD1 | - | TRBV7-9 | CASSFTGQGTPYEQYF | TGTGCCAGCAGCTTCACGGGACAGGGGACGCCCTACGAGCAGTACTTC
TRBJ2-1 | - | - | TRBV7-2 | CASGHEPQGTNEQFF | TGTGCCAGCGGACATGAACCACAGGGAACCAATGAGCAGTTCTTC
TRBJ2-5 | TRBD2 | - | TRBV5-1 | CASSSRTREETQYF | TGCGCCAGCAGCTCTAGGACTAGAGAAGAGACCCAGTACTTC
TRBJ2-3 | - | - | TRBV9 | CASSASVKADTDTQYF | TGTGCCAGCAGCGCCTCCGTGAAAGCCGACACAGATACGCAGTATTTT
TRBJ2-3 | - | - | TRBV5-4 | CASSPRYGLDTQYF | TGTGCCAGCAGCCCCCGTTATGGCCTAGATACGCAGTATTTT
TRBJ2-7 | TRBD2 | - | TRBV5-1 | CASSLLTSGDYEQYF | TGCGCCAGCAGCTTGCTTACTAGCGGGGACTACGAGCAGTACTTC
TRBJ1-4 | - | once | TRBV7-9 | CASSRDRPNEKLFF | TGTGCCAGCAGCCGCGACAGGCCCAATGAAAAACTGTTTTTT
TRBJ2-2 | - | - | TRBV18 | CASSPTLTGTRQAGELFF | TGTGCCAGCTCACCAACACTAACCGGGACACGGCAAGCCGGGGAGCTGTTTTTT
TRBJ1-1 | TRBD1 | - | TRBV19 | CASTKTGVEAFF | TGTGCCAGTACGAAGACAGGGGTCGAGGCTTTCTTT
TRBJ1-1 | - | once | TRBV7-8 | CASSRDRPGTEAFF | TGTGCCAGCAGCCGCGACAGGCCGGGCACTGAAGCTTTCTTT
TRBJ1-1 | - | - | TRBV5-1 | CASSLGEYTEAFF | TGCGCCAGCAGCTTGGGGGAGTACACTGAAGCTTTCTTT
TRBJ2-1 | TRBD1 | - | TRBV27 | CASRGTASYNEQFF | TGTGCCAGCAGGGGGACAGCTTCCTACAATGAGCAGTTCTTC
TRBJ1-4 | - | - | TRBV4-3 | CASSQDHDGAREKLFF | TGCGCCAGCAGCCAAGACCATGACGGAGCGCGGGAAAAACTGTTTTTT
TRBJ2-7 | TRBD2 | once | TRBV5-4 | CASSPGLAGLYEQYF | TGTGCCAGCAGCCCGGGACTAGCGGGACTTTACGAGCAGTACTTC
TRBJ2-3 | - | - | TRBV7-2 | CASSLFPGADTQYF | TGTGCCAGCAGCTTATTCCCTGGGGCGGATACGCAGTATTTT
TRBJ2-7 | TRBD2 | - | TRBV4-2 | CASSHSTSGTFYEQYF | TGTGCCAGCAGCCACTCTACTAGCGGGACCTTCTACGAGCAGTACTTC
TRBJ2-1 | TRBD2 | once | TRBV28 | CASNWESGRGIEQFF | TGTGCCAGCAACTGGGAAAGCGGGAGAGGTATTGAGCAGTTCTTC
TRBJ2-7 | TRBD1 | - | TRBV28 | CASSFPDRVYEQYF | TGTGCCAGCAGTTTCCCGGACAGGGTCTACGAGCAGTACTTC
TRBJ2-3 | TRBD1 | - | TRBV19 | CASSPQGALAPDTQYF | TGTGCCAGTAGTCCACAGGGGGCTCTAGCGCCAGATACGCAGTATTTT
TRBJ2-3 | TRBD1 | - | TRBV2 | CASGRDSFTDTQYF | TGTGCCAGCGGAAGGGACAGTTTCACAGATACGCAGTATTTT
TRBJ2-6 | TRBD1 | - | TRBV30 | CAWGSRTGGTGANVLTF | TGTGCCTGGGGTAGCCGGACAGGGGGGACTGGGGCCAACGTCCTGACTTTC
TRBJ2-3 | TRBD2 | once | TRBV5-1 | CASSTGPRGRIKTDTQYF | TGCGCCAGCAGCACGGGCCCCCGCGGGAGGATTAAGACAGATACGCAGTATTTT
TRBJ2-1 | - | - | TRBV28 | CASSLGSEQFF | TGTGCCAGCAGTTTAGGTAGTGAGCAGTTCTTC
TRBJ2-2 | - | - | TRBV28 | CASSFRLVTGELFF | TGTGCCAGCAGTTTCCGACTAGTCACCGGGGAGCTGTTTTTT
TRBJ2-1 | TRBD2 | - | TRBV19 | CASSLQRGPLGEQFF | TGTGCCAGTAGTCTACAGCGGGGACCCTTGGGTGAGCAGTTCTTC
TRBJ2-1 | TRBD2 | - | TRBV5-1 | CASSLETSGSSLGGEQFF | TGCGCCAGCAGCTTGGAAACTAGCGGGAGTAGCCTCGGGGGTGAGCAGTTCTTC
TRBJ2-1 | - | - | TRBV29-1 | CSVETYGLADEQFF | TGCAGCGTTGAAACTTACGGGCTAGCCGATGAGCAGTTCTTC
TRBJ2-5 | TRBD2 | few | TRBV6-1 | CASSELAGGPQETQYF | TGTGCCAGCAGTGAACTGGCGGGAGGGCCCCAAGAGACCCAGTACTTC
TRBJ2-5 | TRBD2 | - | TRBV19 | CASSSLAGGRETQYF | TGTGCCAGTAGTTCACTAGCGGGAGGGCGGGAGACCCAGTACTTC